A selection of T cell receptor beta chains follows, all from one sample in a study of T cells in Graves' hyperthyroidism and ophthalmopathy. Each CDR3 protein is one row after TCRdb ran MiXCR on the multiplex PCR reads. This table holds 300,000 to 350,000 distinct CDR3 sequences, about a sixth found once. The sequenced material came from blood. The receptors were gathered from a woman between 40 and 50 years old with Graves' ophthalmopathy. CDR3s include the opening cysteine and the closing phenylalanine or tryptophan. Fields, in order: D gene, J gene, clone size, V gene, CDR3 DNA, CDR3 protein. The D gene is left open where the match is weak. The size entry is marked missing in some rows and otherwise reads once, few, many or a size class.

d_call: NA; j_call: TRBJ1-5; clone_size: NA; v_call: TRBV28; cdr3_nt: TGTGCCAGCAGGATTACGGGGCAGAGCAATCAGCCCCAGCATTTT; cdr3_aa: CASRITGQSNQPQHF
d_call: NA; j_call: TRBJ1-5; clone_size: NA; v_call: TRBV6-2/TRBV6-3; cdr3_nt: TGTGCCAGCAGTATATCGGGCCCAACCTATCAGCCCCAGCATTTT; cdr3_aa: CASSISGPTYQPQHF
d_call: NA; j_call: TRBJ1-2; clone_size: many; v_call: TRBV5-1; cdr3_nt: TGCGCCAGCAGCTTGGTATATCGGGGGGCGAGCTATGGCTACACCTTC; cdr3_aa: CASSLVYRGASYGYTF
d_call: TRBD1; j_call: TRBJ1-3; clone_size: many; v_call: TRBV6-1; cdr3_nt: TGTGCCAGCAGTCCGACAGGGGGAGGAAACACCATATATTTT; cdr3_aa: CASSPTGGGNTIYF
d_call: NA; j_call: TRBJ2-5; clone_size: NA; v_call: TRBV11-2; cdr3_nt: TGTGCCAGCAGCTTTATCAGGATGGGTACCGAGACGCAGTACTTC; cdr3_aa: CASSFIRMGTETQYF
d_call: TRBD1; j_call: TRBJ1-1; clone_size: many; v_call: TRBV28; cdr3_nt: TGTGCCAGCAGTGAGCGCACAGGGGCCGCTGAAGCTTTCTTT; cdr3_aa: CASSERTGAAEAFF
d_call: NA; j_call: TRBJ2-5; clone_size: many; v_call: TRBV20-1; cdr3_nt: TGCAGTGCTAGTGGCCAGCACCAAGAGACCCAGTACTTC; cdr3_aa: CSASGQHQETQYF
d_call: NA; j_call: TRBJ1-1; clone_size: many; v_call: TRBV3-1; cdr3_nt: TGTGCCAGCAGCCCCAACAGGGAGACTTTGAACACTGAAGCTTTCTTT; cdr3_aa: CASSPNRETLNTEAFF
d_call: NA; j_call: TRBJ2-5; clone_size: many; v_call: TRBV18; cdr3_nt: TGTGCCAGCTCACCACTTAACAGAAAAGAGACCCAGTACTTC; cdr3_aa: CASSPLNRKETQYF
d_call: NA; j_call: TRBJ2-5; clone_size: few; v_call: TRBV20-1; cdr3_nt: TGCAGTGCCCGGAGTCGTAATAAAGAGACCCAGTACTTC; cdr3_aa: CSARSRNKETQYF
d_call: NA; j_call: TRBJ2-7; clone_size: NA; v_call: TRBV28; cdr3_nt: TGTGCCAGCAGTTTAGACGGGCTCGAGCAGTACTTC; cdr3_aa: CASSLDGLEQYF
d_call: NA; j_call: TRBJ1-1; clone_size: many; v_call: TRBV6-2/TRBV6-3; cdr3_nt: TGTGCCAGCAGTTACTCTTCCTATTTAGACGAGAAAAACACTGAAGCTTTCTTT; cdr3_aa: CASSYSSYLDEKNTEAFF
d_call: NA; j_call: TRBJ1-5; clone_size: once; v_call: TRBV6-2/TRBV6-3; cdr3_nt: TGTGCCAGCAGTTACGGGTTAAGCAATCAGCCCCAGCATTTT; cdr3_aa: CASSYGLSNQPQHF
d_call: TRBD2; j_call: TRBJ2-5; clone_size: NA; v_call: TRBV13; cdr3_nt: TGTGCCAGCAGCTTAAGGGGGGTGGCGGGAGGGCAAGAGACCCAGTACTTC; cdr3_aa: CASSLRGVAGGQETQYF
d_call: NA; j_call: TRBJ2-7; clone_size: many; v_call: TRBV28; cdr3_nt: TGTGCCAGCAGTCCCATTAGCGACATATACGAGCAGTACTTC; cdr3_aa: CASSPISDIYEQYF
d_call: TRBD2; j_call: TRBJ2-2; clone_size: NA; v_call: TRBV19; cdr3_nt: TGTGCCAGTAGTACCGGACTAGCGGGAGAAGAGTCCGGGGAGCTGTTTTTT; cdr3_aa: CASSTGLAGEESGELFF
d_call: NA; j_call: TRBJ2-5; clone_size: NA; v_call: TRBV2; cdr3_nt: TGTGCCAGAAGTTCGGATTATTTGGAGACTCAGTACTTC; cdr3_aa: CARSSDYLETQYF
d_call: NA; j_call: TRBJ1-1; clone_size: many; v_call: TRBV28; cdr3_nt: TGTGCCAGCAGGAGTGGACGGATGAACACTGAAGCTTTCTTT; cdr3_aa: CASRSGRMNTEAFF
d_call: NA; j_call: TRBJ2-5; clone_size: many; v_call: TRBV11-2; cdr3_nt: TGTGCCAGCAGCGTGGGGCTGGAGACCCAGTACTTC; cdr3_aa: CASSVGLETQYF
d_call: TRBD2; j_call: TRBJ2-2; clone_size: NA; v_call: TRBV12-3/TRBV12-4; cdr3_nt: TGTGCCAGCAGCTTAGTTAGCGGGAGTGGTGCCGGGGAGCTGTTTTTT; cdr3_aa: CASSLVSGSGAGELFF
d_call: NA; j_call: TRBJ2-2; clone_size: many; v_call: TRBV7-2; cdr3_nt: TGTGCCAGCAGCTTACTCGGACAAACCGGGGAGCTGTTTTTT; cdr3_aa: CASSLLGQTGELFF
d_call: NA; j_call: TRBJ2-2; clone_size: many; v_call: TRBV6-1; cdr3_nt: TGTGCCAGCAGTGATGCCCTTGATACCGGGGAGCTGTTTTTT; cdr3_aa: CASSDALDTGELFF
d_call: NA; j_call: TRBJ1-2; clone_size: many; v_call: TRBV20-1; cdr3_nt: TGCAGTGCTAGCACCGACAGCTATGGCTACACCTTC; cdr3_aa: CSASTDSYGYTF
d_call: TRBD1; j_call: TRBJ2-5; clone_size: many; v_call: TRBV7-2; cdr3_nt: TGTGCCAGCAGCGCCCAGTCAGGGGGACAGACCCAGTACTTC; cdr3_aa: CASSAQSGGQTQYF
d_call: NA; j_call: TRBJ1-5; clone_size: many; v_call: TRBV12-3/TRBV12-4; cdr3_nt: TGTGCCAGCAGTTTCCGTGTCTGGCCCCAGCATTTT; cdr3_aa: CASSFRVWPQHF
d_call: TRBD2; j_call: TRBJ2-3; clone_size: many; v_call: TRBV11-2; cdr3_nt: TGTGCCAGCAGCCCAAGACTAGCGGGAGGGCTCACAGATACGCAGTATTTT; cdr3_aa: CASSPRLAGGLTDTQYF
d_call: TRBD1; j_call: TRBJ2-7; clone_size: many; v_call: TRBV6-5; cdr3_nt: TGTGCCAGCAGTTACTCGGGGACAGACTACGAGCAGTACTTC; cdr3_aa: CASSYSGTDYEQYF
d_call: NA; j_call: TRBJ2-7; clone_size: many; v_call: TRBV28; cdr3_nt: TGTGCCAGCAGCCCTGACAGGTTCCTCTCCTACGAGCAGTACTTC; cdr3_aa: CASSPDRFLSYEQYF
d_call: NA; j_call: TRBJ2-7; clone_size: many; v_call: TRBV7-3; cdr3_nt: TGTGCCAGCAGCTTCGGCTCCGGCGAGCAGTACTTC; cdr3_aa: CASSFGSGEQYF
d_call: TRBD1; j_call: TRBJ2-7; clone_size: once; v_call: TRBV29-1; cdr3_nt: TGCAGCGTTGCCGGGACAGGGATCTCCCCGCAGTACTTC; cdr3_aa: CSVAGTGISPQYF
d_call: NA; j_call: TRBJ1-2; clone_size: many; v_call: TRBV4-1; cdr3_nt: TGCGCCAGCAGCCAAGTAGGCAGGACCTATGGCTACACCTTC; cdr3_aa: CASSQVGRTYGYTF
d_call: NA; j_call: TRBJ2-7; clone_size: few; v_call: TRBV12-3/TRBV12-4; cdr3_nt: TGTGCCATCAGTTTAATGTACGAGCAGTGCTTC; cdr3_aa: CAISLMYEQCF
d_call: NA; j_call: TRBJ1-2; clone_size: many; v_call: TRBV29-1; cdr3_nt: TGCAGCGGAACCACGTCAATGGGTGGCTACACCTTC; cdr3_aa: CSGTTSMGGYTF
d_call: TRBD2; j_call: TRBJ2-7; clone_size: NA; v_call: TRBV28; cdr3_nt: TGTGCCAGCAGTCCCGCCGGGGGGGCTAGCTCCTACGAGCAGTACTTC; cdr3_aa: CASSPAGGASSYEQYF
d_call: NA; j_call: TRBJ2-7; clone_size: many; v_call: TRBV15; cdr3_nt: TGTGCCACCAGCAGATCAGGGGTTCTCTCCTACGAGCAGTACTTC; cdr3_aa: CATSRSGVLSYEQYF
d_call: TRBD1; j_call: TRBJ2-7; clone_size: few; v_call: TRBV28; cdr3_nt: TGTGCCAGCAGTTCCATCCTCAGGGGGAACGAGCAGTACTTC; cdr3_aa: CASSSILRGNEQYF
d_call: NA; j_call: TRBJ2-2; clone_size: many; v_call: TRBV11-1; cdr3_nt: TGTGCCAGCAGCTTAGGTGTATGGAGCCAACCGAACACCGGGGAGCTGTTTTTT; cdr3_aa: CASSLGVWSQPNTGELFF
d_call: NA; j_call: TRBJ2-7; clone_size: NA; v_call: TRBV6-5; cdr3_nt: TGTGCCAGCAGTTACTCGTGGACAAGGGCCTACGAGCAGTACTTC; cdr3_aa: CASSYSWTRAYEQYF
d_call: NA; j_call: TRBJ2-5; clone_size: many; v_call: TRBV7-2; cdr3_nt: TGTGCCAGCAGCTTTGGCAGGGGAGAGACCCAGTACTTC; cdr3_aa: CASSFGRGETQYF